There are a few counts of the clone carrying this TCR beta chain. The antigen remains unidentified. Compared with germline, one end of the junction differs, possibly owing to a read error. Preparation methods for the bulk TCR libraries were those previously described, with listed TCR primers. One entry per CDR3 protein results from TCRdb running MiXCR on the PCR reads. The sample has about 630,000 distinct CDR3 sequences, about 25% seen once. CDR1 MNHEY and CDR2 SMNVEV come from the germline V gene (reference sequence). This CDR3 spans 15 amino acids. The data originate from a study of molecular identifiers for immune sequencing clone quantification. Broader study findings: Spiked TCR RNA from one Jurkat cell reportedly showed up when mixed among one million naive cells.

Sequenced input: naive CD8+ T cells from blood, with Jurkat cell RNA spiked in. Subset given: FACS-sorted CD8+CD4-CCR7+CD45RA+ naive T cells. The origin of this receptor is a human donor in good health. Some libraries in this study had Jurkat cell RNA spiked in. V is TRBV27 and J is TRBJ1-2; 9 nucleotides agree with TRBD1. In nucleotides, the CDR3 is TGTGCCAGCAGTCAACAGGGGGCACTTCTCTATGGCTGCACCTTC. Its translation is CASSQQGALLYGCTF.